What follows describes a single TCR beta chain. Which antigen it targets is not known. No much larger clonotype is one base removed from it; base qualities were not supplied. The cysteine opens and the phenylalanine closes a CDR3 of 14 amino acids. Only the CDR3 portion is preserved as DNA: 42 bases, with reading frame beginning at the first base. CDR1 and CDR2, looked up from the germline V gene (reference sequence), are GTSNPN and SVGIG. V is clipped by 1 base and J by 0 bases, and the sequence between their germline boundaries is 8 bases long. In total, approximately 690 healthy bone marrow donors made up the cohort. Cohort members were all nominally healthy when sampled, although unrecorded immune exposures were likely present. The donor tested CMV seronegative, placing the donor among the 350 to 400 seronegative members of the cohort. Each donor provided a peripheral blood sample, and peripheral blood mononuclear cells were used for TCR beta sequencing. Genomic DNA was extracted from the blood cell samples with the Qiagen DNeasy Blood Extraction Kit.

The data derive from a study of cytomegalovirus exposure and HLA in healthy donors (dated by TCRdb to about 2017). Broadly, across the study: An earlier analysis of roughly 500 of the donors reported about 260 Gb of sequence data and 117 million unique TCR beta sequences obtained from around 170 million T cells. The later analysis used no new phenotypic data to find candidate immune exposures, relying instead on TCR beta sequences and their occurrence across donors. The number of typed donors differed by locus: about 620-630 for A, B, C, DRB1 and DQB1; approximately 530 for DQA1; 606 for DPA1; and approximately 450 for DPB1. Genome-wide SNP genotypes for about 65% of the 666 donors were used in a later genetic analysis, which treated that subset as a discovery cohort. The study aimed to test whether signatures of past pathogen exposure could be identified by cataloging public T cell receptors. Using immunosequencing, the study profiled T cell repertoires from around 670 subjects and related those repertoires to cytomegalovirus serostatus. Class I and class II HLA loci were covered by the typing at four-digit resolution. Because of strong linkage in the cohort, roughly 5 DR-DQ haplotypes were treated as single units for association and clustering. An early release covering roughly 640 HLA-typed donors comprised about 290 gigabases of sequencing data and 85 million or so unique TCR sequences. Donor age, sex, ethnicity and CMV serostatus were compiled alongside the repertoire data. Among the roughly 380 genotyped donors, around 79% belonged to the genetic ancestry cluster associated with self-reported Caucasian donors. Across around 400 genotyped donors of the cohort, an average of roughly 200,000 unique TCR beta nucleotide sequences per donor were sequenced, and 15% to 20% of those sequences were non-productive. An earlier analysis of approximately 640 of the donors applied high-throughput TCR beta sequencing to assess whether each TCR beta V gene segment acted as functional or pseudogenic. A later analysis re-examined previously published TCR beta repertoires from 500 to 700 donors and added high-resolution HLA genotyping to investigate patterns of TCR occurrence. Every discovery cohort repertoire had been produced on one sequencing platform. Besides the first cohort of roughly 640 subjects, a separate validation cohort made up of 120 different subjects was used. The study combined high-throughput TCR immunosequencing, statistical association of individual TCRs with disease status, and machine learning to predict cytomegalovirus infection status.

The library was generated by the immunoSEQ multiplex PCR assay. The multiplex PCR relied on a mix of 60 forward primers for TCR Vbeta segments and 13 reverse primers for TCR Jbeta segments. Amplification of the CDR3 region of rearranged TCR beta genes was performed with a multiplex PCR assay on genomic DNA. On the Illumina HiSeq System, the amplified TCR beta libraries were sequenced as 87-base-pair reads. Per the source publication's procedure: In a later analysis, around 80 million unique TCR beta chains were counted across the approximately 620 repertoires, and roughly 11 million of these chains were shared by at least two donors. Raw reads were error-corrected and collapsed into unique sequences with a nearest-neighbor algorithm that merged closely related sequences to remove PCR and sequencing errors. Alignment of CDR3 sequences to IMGT reference sequences was used to assign V, D and J gene segments. For a sequence to be retained, at least a six-nucleotide match to both a V gene segment and a J gene segment was required. A rearrangement was called productive if the CDR3 had no stop codons and remained in frame with V and J, and every other rearrangement was called non-productive. CDR3 was defined according to IMGT convention as the region running from the second conserved V-encoded cysteine to the conserved J-encoded phenylalanine. Sequences without an unambiguous match to a single V gene segment were excluded from the earlier analysis of about 600 of the donors. In an earlier analysis of more than 500 of the donors, a V segment was called functional when productive rearrangements were above 56.7%, and segregating when the standard deviation between donors exceeded 5%. To diagnose cytomegalovirus status from the catalog of TCR beta chain sequences, a statistical classification framework was built. V and J gene assignment, in a later analysis, came from comparing TCR nucleotide sequences with IMGT/GENE-DB human TR gene sequences. A later analysis assigned CDR3 sequences and most-parsimonious VDJ recombination scenarios with the TCRdist pipeline. In a later analysis, every TCR beta chain was defined by the combination of its CDR3 amino acid sequence and its V-gene family, and reads without a unique V-gene family were dropped. A later analysis removed 592 highly shared, low-generation-probability nucleotide sequences to deal with suspected cross-contamination and a sequencing artifact. In a later analysis, a clonal expansion index was calculated for each public chain from normalized within-repertoire ranks of inferred template counts. A later analysis computed generation probabilities with a VDJ recombination model fitted to out-of-frame rearrangements, and checked the results against IGoR. In a later analysis, hypergeometric tests were used to score TCR-TCR, TCR-HLA and TCR-CMV co-occurrence, with a repertoire-size bias correction applied to TCR pairs. False discovery rates were estimated in a later analysis by permuting HLA or CMV assignments 20 times. In a later analysis, co-occurring TCRs were grouped with DBSCAN, and TCRdist sequence similarity was added when clustering was performed within HLA-allele-positive subsets. Repertoires with fewer than 30,000 or more than 120,000 public chains, plus five repertoires with anomalous nucleotide sharing, were excluded from co-occurrence clustering. This immuneACCESS table, as held by TCRdb, lists in-frame sequences with V and J called but not all clones. Of the missing ones, under half trace to an unresolved V gene in checked studies; the others have no known cause. That table is the source of V, J and clone size, and D and trimming were worked out from the DNA. This sample comprises 170,000 or so clones, around 77% of them detected only once. The ten largest account for approximately 2.5% of the sample.

Paper-wide results and their limitations: Because some donors lacked HLA typing at each locus, the association tests relied only on the typed subset. Across donors, most TCR sequences were observed very rarely, whereas some public TCRs were present in many individuals. Compared with equally common non-associated chains, HLA-associated TCR beta chains in a later analysis were more clonally expanded and had lower generation probabilities. The authors suggested that the approach could potentially be generalized to other disease states and immunological phenotypes. Assigning TCR associations to individual alleles was difficult when HLA alleles, especially DR and DQ, strongly co-occurred. According to a later genetic analysis, donors in an Asian-associated ancestry cluster had fewer N-insertions in productive TCRs than the approximately 650-donor mean. A later analysis found that TCR association rates varied across HLA loci, with DRB1 alleles showing the most associated TCRs and HLA-C alleles the fewest. For the cohort, immune exposure information was limited to CMV serostatus. A further reported finding was that TCR beta sequences accurately predicted the HLA-A and HLA-B alleles for most subjects in the first cohort. The cohort was sequenced for TCR beta chains only, and without alpha or paired-chain data the features that could be detected were limited. Because counts were too low, seventeen rarely observed V segments, including chromosome 9 orphons, were left out of the earlier analysis of a few hundred of the donors. Some IMGT-functional V segments, including TRBV6-2 and TRBV6-3, could not be told apart with the 87-base-pair reads, so those segments were excluded. V-gene and J-gene trimming of TCR beta chains was associated with a missense DCLRE1C variant in a later genetic analysis, and the association was replicated in an independent cohort. The study listed 164 TCR beta chains as associated with cytomegalovirus. A later analysis associated about 17,000 TCR beta sequences with specific HLA alleles at a false discovery rate of 0.05. According to a later analysis, parvovirus B19, influenza, CMV and Epstein-Barr virus appeared linked to several top co-occurrence clusters. According to a later analysis, most CMV-associated TCR beta chains appeared to be HLA-restricted, and the HLA associations seemed to be driven largely by CMV exposure. In an earlier analysis of about 600 of the donors, most TCR beta V segments appeared in productive rearrangements about 90% or about 30% of the time, broadly matching IMGT annotations. Presence/absence analyses assumed roughly uniform sequencing depth across donors, an assumption that may not hold. In vitro tests confirmed that a few of the cytomegalovirus-associated TCR beta chains recognize cytomegalovirus antigens. Correlated functional status among segregating V segments might be attributable to linkage disequilibrium, but an unknown experimental factor could not be ruled out. A cluster of highly shared sequence variants was judged likely to be a technical artifact of the sequencing pipeline. In both the original and validation cohorts, the classifier was reported to diagnose cytomegalovirus status with high specificity and sensitivity.

Sequenced material: PBMCs. The receptor comes from a man aged 55-75 years in good health and CMV-seronegative. The chain couples TRBV30 to TRBJ2-3; the D gene is perhaps TRBD1, on 6 matching bases. The CDR3 has the sequence CAWSEDRSTDTQYF. The DNA reads as follows: TGTGCCTGGAGTGAGGACAGAAGCACAGATACGCAGTATTTT. This CDR3, with the reference TRBV30 and TRBJ2-3 proteins standing in past its ends, gives the full variable domain SQTIHQWPATLVQPVGSPLSLECTVEGTSNPNLYWYRQAAGRGLQLLFYSVGIGQISSEVPQNLSASRPQDRQFILSSKKLLLSDSGFYLCAWSEDRSTDTQYFGPGTRLTVL.